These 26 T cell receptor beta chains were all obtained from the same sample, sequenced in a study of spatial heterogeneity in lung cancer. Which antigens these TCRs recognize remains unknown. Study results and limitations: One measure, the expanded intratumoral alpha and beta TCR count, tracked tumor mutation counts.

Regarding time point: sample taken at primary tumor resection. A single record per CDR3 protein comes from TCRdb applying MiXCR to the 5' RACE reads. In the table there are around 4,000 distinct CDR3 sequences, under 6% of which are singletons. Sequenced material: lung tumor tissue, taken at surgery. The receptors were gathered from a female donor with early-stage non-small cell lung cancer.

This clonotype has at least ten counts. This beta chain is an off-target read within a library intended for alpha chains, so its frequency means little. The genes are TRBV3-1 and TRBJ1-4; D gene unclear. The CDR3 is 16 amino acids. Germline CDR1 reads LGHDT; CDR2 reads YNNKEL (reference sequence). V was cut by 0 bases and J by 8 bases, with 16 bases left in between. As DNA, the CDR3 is TGTGCCAGCAGCCAAGAGGGTGGGTTTGGTGAAGAAAAACTGTTTTTT. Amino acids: CASSQEGGFGEEKLFF.

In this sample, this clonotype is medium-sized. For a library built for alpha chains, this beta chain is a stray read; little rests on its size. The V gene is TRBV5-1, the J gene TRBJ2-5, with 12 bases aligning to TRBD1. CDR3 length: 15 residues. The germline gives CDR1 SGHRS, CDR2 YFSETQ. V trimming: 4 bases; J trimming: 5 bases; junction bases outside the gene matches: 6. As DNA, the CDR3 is TGCGCCAGCAGCGCGGGACAGGGGGCGTTTGAGACCCAGTACTTC. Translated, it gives CASSAGQGAFETQYF.

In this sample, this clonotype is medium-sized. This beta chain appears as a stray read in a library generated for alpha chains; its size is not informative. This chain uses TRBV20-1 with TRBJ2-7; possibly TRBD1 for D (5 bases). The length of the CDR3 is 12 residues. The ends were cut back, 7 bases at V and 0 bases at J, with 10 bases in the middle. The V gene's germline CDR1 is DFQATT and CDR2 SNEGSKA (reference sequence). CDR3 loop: CSGRQSSYEQYF. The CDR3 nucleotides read TGCAGTGGGCGACAGAGCTCCTACGAGCAGTACTTC.

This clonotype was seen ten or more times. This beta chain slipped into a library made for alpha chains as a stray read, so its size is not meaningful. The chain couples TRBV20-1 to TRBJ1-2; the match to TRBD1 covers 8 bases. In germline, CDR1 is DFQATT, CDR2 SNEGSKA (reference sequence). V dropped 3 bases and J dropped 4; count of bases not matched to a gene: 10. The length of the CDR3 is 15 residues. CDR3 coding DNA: TGCAGTGCTAGTAAGACAGGGGAAGAAGCCTATGGCTACACCTTC. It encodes CSASKTGEEAYGYTF.

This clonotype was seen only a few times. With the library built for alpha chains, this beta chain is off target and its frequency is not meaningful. The CDR3 is CASSGRQGLGNQPQHF. The DNA of the CDR3 is TGTGCCAGCAGCGGCCGTCAGGGTCTCGGCAATCAGCCCCAGCATTTT. The gene calls are TRBV6-6 and TRBJ1-5, with a weak D call TRBD1 (5 bases). The CDR3 length is 16 residues. Germline V lookup: CDR1 MNHNY, CDR2 SVGAGI (reference sequence). V was pared by 6 bases and J by 2 bases, with 17 bases between.

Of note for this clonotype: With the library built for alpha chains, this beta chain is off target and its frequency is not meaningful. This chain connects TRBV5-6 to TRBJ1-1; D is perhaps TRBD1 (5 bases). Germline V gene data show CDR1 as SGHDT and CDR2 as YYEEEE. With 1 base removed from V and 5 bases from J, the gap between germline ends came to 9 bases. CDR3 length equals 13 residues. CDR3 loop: CASSLRDGTEAFF. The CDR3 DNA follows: TGTGCCAGCAGCTTGCGGGACGGAACTGAAGCTTTCTTT.

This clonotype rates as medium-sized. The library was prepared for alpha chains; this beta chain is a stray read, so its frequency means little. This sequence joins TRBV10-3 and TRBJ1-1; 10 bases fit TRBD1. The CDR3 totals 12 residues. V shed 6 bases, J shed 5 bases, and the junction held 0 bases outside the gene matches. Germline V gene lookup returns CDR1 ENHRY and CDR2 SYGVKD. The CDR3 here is CAIRDRGTEAFF. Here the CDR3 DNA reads TGTGCCATCAGGGACAGGGGGACTGAAGCTTTCTTT.

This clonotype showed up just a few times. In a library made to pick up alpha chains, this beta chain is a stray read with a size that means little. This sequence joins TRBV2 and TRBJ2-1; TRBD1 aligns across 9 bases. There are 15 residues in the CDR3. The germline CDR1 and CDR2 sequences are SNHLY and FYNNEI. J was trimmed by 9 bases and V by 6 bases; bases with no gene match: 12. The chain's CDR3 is CASRMDRGVWREQFF. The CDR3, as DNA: TGTGCCAGCAGGATGGACAGGGGAGTTTGGCGTGAGCAGTTCTTC.

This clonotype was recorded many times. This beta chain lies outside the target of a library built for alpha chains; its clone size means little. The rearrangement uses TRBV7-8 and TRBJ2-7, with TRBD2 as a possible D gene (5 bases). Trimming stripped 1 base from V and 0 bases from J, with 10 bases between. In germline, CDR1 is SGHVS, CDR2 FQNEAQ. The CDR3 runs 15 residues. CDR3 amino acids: CASSLGRSASYEQYF. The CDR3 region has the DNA TGTGCCAGCAGCTTAGGGCGTAGCGCCTCCTACGAGCAGTACTTC.

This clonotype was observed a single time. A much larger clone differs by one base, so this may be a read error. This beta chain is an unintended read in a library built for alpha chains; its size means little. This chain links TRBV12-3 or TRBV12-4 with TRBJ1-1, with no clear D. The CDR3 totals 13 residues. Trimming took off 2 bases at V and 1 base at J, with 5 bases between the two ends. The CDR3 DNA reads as TGTGCCAGCAGTTTAAGAGGGAACACTGAAGCTTTCTTT. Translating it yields CASSLRGNTEAFF.

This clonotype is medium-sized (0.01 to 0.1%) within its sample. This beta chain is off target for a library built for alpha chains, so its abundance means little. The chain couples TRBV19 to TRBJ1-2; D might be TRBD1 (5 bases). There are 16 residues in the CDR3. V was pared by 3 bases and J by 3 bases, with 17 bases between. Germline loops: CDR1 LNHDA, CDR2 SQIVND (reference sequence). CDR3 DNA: TGTGCCAGTAGTATTTCTGCCGGGGCCCTTGACTATGGCTACACCTTC. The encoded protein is CASSISAGALDYGYTF.

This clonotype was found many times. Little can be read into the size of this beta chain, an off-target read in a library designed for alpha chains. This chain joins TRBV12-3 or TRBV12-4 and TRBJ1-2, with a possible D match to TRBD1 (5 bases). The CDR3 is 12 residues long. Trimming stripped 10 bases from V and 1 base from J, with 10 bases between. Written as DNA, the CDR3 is TGTGCCATCAGCAGGGATAACTATGGCTACACCTTC. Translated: CAISRDNYGYTF.

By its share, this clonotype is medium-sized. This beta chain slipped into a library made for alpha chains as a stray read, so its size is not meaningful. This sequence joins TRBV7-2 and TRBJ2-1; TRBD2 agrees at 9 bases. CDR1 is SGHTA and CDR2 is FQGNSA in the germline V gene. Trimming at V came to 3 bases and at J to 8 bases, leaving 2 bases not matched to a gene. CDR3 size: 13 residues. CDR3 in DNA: TGTGCCAGCAGCTTTAGCGGGGGTGATGAGCAGTTCTTC. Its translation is CASSFSGGDEQFF.

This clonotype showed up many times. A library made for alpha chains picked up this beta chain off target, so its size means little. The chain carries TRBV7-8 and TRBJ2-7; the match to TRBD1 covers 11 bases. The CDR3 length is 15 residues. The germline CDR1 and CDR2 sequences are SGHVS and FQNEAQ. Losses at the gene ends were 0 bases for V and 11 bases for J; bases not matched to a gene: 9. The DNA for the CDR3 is TGTGCCAGCAGCTTAGCGTCAGGGACAGGGGGGAGGGAGTACTTC. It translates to CASSLASGTGGREYF.

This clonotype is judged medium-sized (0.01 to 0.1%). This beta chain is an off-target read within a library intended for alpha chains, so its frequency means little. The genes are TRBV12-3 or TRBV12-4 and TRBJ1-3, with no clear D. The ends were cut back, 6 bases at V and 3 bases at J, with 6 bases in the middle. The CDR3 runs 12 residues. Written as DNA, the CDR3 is TGTGCCAGCAGACTGAGTGGAAACACCATATATTTT. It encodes CASRLSGNTIYF.

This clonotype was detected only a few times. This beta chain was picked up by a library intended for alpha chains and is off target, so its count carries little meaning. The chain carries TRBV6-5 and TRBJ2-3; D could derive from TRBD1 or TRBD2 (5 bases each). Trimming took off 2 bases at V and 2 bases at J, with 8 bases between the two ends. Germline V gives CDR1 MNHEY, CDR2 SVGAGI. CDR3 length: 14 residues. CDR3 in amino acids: CASSYGGNTDTQYF. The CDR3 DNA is TGTGCCAGCAGTTACGGGGGAAACACAGATACGCAGTATTTT.

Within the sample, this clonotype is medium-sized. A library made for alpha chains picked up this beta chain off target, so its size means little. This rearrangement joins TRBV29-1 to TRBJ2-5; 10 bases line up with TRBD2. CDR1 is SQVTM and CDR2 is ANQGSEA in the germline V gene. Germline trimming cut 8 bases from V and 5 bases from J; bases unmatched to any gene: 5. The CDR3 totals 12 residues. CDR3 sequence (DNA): TGCAGCATTATAGCGGGGGGTGAGACCCAGTACTTC. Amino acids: CSIIAGGETQYF.

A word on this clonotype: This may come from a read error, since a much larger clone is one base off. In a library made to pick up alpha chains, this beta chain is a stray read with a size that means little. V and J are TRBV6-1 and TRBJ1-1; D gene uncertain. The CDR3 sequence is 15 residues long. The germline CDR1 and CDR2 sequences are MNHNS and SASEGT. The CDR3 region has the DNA TGTGTCAGCAGTCTCACGGACGGGTATAAAGGGCGAGCTTTCTTT. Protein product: CVSSLTDGYKGRAFF.

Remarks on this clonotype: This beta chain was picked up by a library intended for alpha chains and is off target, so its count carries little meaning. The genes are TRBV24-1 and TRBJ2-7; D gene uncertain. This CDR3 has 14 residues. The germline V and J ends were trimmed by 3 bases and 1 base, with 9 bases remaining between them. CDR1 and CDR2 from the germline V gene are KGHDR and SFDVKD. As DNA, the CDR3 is TGTGCCACCAGTGATCGGCAGGATTCCTACGAGCAGTACTTC. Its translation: CATSDRQDSYEQYF.

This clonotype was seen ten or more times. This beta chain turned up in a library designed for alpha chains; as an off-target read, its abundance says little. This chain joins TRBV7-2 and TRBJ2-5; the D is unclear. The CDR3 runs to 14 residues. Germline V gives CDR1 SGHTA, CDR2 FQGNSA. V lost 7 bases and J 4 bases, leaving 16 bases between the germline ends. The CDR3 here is CASKRVVSGETQYF. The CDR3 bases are TGTGCCAGCAAGAGAGTTGTTTCAGGAGAGACCCAGTACTTC.

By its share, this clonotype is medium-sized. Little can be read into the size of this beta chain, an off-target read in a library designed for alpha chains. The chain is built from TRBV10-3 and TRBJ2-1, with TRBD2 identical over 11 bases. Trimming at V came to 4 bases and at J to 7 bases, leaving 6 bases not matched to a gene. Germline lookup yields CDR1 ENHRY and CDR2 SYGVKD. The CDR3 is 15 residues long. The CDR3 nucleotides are TGTGCCATCAGTGCTGGGCTAGCGGGAGGTAATGAGCAGTTCTTC. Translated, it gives CAISAGLAGGNEQFF.

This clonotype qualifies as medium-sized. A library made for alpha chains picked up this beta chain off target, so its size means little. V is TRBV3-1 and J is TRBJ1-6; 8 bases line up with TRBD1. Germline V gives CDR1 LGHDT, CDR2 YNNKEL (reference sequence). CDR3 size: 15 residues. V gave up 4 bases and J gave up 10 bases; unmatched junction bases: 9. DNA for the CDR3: TGTGCCAGCAGCCCTCAGGGACAGGCGAGCTCACCCCTCCACTTT. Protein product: CASSPQGQASSPLHF.

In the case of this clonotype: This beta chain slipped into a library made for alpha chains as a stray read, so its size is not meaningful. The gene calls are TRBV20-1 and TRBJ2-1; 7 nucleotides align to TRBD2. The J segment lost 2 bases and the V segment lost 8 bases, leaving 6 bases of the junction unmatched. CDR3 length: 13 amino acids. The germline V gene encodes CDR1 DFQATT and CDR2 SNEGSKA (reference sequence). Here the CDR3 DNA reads TGCAGTCCGAAGCGGGGAGCCTACAATGAGCAGTTCTTC. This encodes CSPKRGAYNEQFF.

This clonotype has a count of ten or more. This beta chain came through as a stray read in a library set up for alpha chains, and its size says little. CDR3 coding DNA: TGTGCCAGCAGCCCCCGGGACTTTATCACAGATACGCAGTATTTT. It encodes CASSPRDFITDTQYF. V gene TRBV12-3 or TRBV12-4 combines with J gene TRBJ2-3, with D perhaps matching TRBD2 (6 bases). This CDR3 has 15 amino acids. V lost 6 bases and J lost 2, with 15 bases in between.

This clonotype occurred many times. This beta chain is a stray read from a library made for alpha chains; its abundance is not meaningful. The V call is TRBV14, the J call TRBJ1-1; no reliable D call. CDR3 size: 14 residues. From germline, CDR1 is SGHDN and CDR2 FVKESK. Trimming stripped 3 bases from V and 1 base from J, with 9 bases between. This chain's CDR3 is CASSQIRGNTEAFF. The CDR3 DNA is TGTGCCAGCAGCCAGATTCGGGGGAACACTGAAGCTTTCTTT.

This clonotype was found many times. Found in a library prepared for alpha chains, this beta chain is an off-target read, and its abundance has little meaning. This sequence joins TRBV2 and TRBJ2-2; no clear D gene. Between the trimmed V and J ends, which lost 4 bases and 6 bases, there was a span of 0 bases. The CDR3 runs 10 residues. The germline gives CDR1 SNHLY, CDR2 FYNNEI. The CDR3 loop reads CASSAGELFF. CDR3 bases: TGTGCCAGCAGTGCCGGGGAGCTGTTTTTT.